This entry lists 8 T cell receptor beta chains sequenced from one sample in a study of control samples from healthy donors and cancer patients. Using immunoSEQ multiplex PCR, the repertoire was profiled, and TCRdb retains in-frame clones only, with some absent. The profile shows 170,000 or so clones, around 94% of them singletons. The specimen sequenced was blood. The receptors here all came from a woman aged 18-29 years in good health.

The chain carries TRBV9 and TRBJ1-4; D possibly corresponds to TRBD1 (5 bases). Trimming removed 6 bases at V and 0 bases at J, with 9 bases between. The CDR3 extends over 14 amino acids. The germline gives CDR1 SGDLS, CDR2 YYNGEE. For the CDR3, the DNA is TGTGCCAGCAACCAGGGCGCAACTAATGAAAAACTGTTTTTT. This encodes CASNQGATNEKLFF.

The chain couples TRBV20-1 to TRBJ1-5; D not resolved. Germline-derived CDR1 and CDR2 are DFQATT and SNEGSKA (reference sequence). Trimming removed 3 bases at V and 1 base at J, with 10 bases between. The CDR3 sequence is 14 residues long. CDR3 bases: TGCAGTGCTAGTCCAGGTCTCAGCAATCAGCCCCAGCATTTT. Translated, it gives CSASPGLSNQPQHF.

The rearrangement links TRBV27 to TRBJ2-1; tentatively, D is TRBD1 or TRBD2 (5 bases each). CDR3 length: 13 residues. Trimming removed 3 bases from V and 3 bases from J, with 6 bases in between. Per the germline V gene, CDR1 is MNHEY and CDR2 is SMNVEV (reference sequence). The CDR3 coding sequence is TGTGCCAGCAGTTTGGGGGACTACAATGAGCAGTTCTTC. This translates into CASSLGDYNEQFF.

The gene calls are TRBV29-1 and TRBJ2-3; D perhaps matches TRBD2 (6 bases). Germline assignment: CDR1 SQVTM and CDR2 ANQGSEA. This CDR3 contains 14 residues. Trimming took 8 bases from V and 4 from J, leaving 19 bases between them. The DNA for the CDR3 is TGCAGCTTACTCGGGACTCTAGACGCAGATACGCAGTATTTT. Translated: CSLLGTLDADTQYF.

The sample holds a few counts of this clone. The gene calls are TRBV6-5 and TRBJ2-5; TRBD1 matches 7 bases. The germline gives CDR1 MNHEY, CDR2 SVGAGI. J was trimmed by 2 bases and V by 7 bases; bases with no gene match: 10. This CDR3 spans 15 amino acids. As DNA, the CDR3 is TGTGCCAGCAAGCGTAACAGGGGCCTTCAAGAGACCCAGTACTTC. Translation gives CASKRNRGLQETQYF.

The V and J genes are TRBV18 and TRBJ2-7, with D possibly being TRBD1 (5 bases). CDR3 length: 15 residues. The ends were cut back, 3 bases at V and 2 bases at J, with 14 bases in the middle. Germline V lookup: CDR1 KGHSH, CDR2 LQKENI. The CDR3 protein is CASSPQGYSTYEQYF. DNA for the CDR3: TGTGCCAGCTCACCCCAGGGATACTCCACCTACGAGCAGTACTTC.

The chain couples TRBV11-2 to TRBJ1-1; possible D gene TRBD1, 5 bases. Looked up from germline, CDR1 is SGHAT and CDR2 is FQNNGV. V was shortened by 6 bases and J by 3 bases, with 11 bases between the two germline ends. This CDR3 is 13 amino acids long. The CDR3 DNA reads as TGTGCCAGCAGGTGGGGACGGCACACTGAAGCTTTCTTT. Its protein product is CASRWGRHTEAFF.

The chain links TRBV7-2 to TRBJ1-1; D is unclear. Trimming took 6 bases from V and 9 from J, leaving 17 bases between them. Germline assignment: CDR1 SGHTA and CDR2 FQGNSA. The CDR3 is 13 residues long. CDR3 nucleotides: TGTGCCAGCAGAGGCCAGTCAGAAGCCCAAGCTTTCTTT. Amino acids: CASRGQSEAQAFF. Full variable domain (rest looked up from reference TRBV7-2 and TRBJ1-1): GAGVSQSPSNKVTEKGKDVELRCDPISGHTALYWYRQSLGQGLEFLIYFQGNSAPDKSGLPSDRFSAERTGGSVSTLTIQRTQQEDSAVYLCASRGQSEAQAFFGQGTRLTVV.